What follows are 8 T cell receptor beta chains derived from one specimen sequenced in a study of tumor and adjacent non-tumor tissue in lung cancer. TCRbeta libraries were built with three rounds of nested PCR, modified from ARM-PCR. A single record per CDR3 protein comes from TCRdb applying MiXCR to the multiplex PCR reads. The sample has about 100,000 distinct CDR3 sequences; approximately 65% are singletons. No cell sorting was done before RNA was extracted from the tissue. More than 3 cm separated this lung sample from the edge of the tumor. The source material was distant non-tumor lung tissue. The receptors come from a young man with non-small cell lung cancer.

With respect to this clonotype: Germline and junction disagree at one end, which may indicate a read error. The CDR3 DNA reads as TGCAGTGCTCCTTGGGCAGGGCTGACCTACGAGCAATACTTC. Protein: CSAPWAGLTYEQYF. The V and J genes are TRBV20-1 and TRBJ2-7; a weak D match, TRBD1 (5 bases). CDR1 and CDR2 (germline): DFQATT, SNEGSKA (reference sequence). The CDR3 has 14 residues.

Note on this clonotype: A junction boundary mismatches the germline segment, possibly from a read error. The chain couples TRBV10-3 to TRBJ1-5; D is perhaps TRBD1 (6 bases). CDR3 length equals 15 residues. Per germline, CDR1 ENHRY and CDR2 SYGVKD. DNA of the CDR3: TGTGCCACCACCGGGGGGGCGGGTAGCAATCAGCCCAAGCATTTT. Residues: CATTGGAGSNQPKHF.

Points on this clonotype: Given the absence of the conserved phenylalanine or tryptophan at the CDR3 end, a read error is likely. The rearrangement uses TRBV11-1 and TRBJ2-4; 7 positions agree with TRBD2. V was pared by 5 bases and J by 7 bases, with 5 bases of the junction left unmatched. Germline V gene data show CDR1 as SGHAT and CDR2 as FQDESV (reference sequence). The CDR3 covers 13 residues. CDR3 loop: CASSLGGANIQYL. The CDR3 DNA reads TGTGCCAGCAGCCTGGGAGGGGCGAACATTCAGTACCTC.

Points on this clonotype: In this CDR3 the conserved last residue, phenylalanine or tryptophan, is missing, so a read error is likely. This chain links TRBV5-6 with TRBJ2-5; 7 bases fit TRBD1. This CDR3 comprises 14 residues. The germline gives CDR1 SGHDT, CDR2 YYEEEE. CDR3 amino acids: CARSRTGEGETQYL. DNA for the CDR3: TGTGCCCGCAGCAGAACAGGGGAAGGGGAGACCCAGTACCTC.

This clonotype was counted between two and nine times. Germline is not matched at one junction end, which may reflect a read error. The chain has TRBV20-1 and TRBJ2-3, with D possibly being TRBD1 or TRBD2 (6 bases each). CDR1 is DFQATT and CDR2 is SNEGSKA in the germline V gene (reference sequence). CDR3 length: 17 amino acids. CDR3 loop: CSAGGGLEGGLPDTQYF. CDR3 nucleotide sequence: TGCAGTGCAGGAGGAGGATTAGAGGGGGGCCTCCCAGATACGCAGTATTTC.

The chain employs TRBV11-2 and TRBJ2-1; 7 nucleotides match TRBD2. This CDR3 spans 15 amino acids. The V gene's germline CDR1 is SGHAT and CDR2 FQNNGV. With 3 bases clipped from V and 9 bases from J, the junction kept 11 bases outside the gene matches. The CDR3 spells CASSFITGGNSEQFF. CDR3 coding DNA: TGTGCCAGCAGCTTTATTACGGGAGGTAATAGTGAGCAGTTCTTC.

For this clonotype: The junction departs from the called germline gene at one end, perhaps through a read error. The rearrangement links TRBV6-2 or TRBV6-3 to TRBJ1-1; 7 positions agree with TRBD1. Germline CDR1 and CDR2: MNHEY and SVGEGT. The length of the CDR3 is 13 residues. CDR3 in amino acids: CASTGQTNIEAFF. CDR3 nucleotide sequence: TGTGCCAGCACGGGACAGACGAACATTGAAGCTTTCTTT.

The rearrangement uses TRBV20-1 and TRBJ2-3; the D gene is possibly TRBD2 (5 bases). Between the trimmed V and J ends, which lost 4 bases and 3 bases, there was a span of 14 bases. Per germline, CDR1 DFQATT and CDR2 SNEGSKA (reference sequence). The CDR3 is 14 residues long. CDR3 amino acids: CSANPGSSTDTQYF. For the CDR3, the DNA is TGCAGTGCTAACCCGGGGTCCAGTACAGATACGCAGTATTTT.